This T cell receptor beta chain comes out of a study of blood T cells in healthy people across ages. With respect to this clonotype: Its antigen is unidentified.

Alongside a J-beta primer mix, a sample-barcoded 5' primer served in a second PCR lasting 7 to 11 cycles. TCRdb itself ran the 5' RACE reads through MiXCR, one entry per CDR3 protein. The sample contains roughly 800,000 distinct CDR3 sequences, about 48% of which appear only once. Looked up from germline, CDR1 is SNHLY and CDR2 is FYNNEI. CDR3 size: 13 residues. Deletions cut 9 bases from V and 0 bases from J, with 11 bases between. Study-wide points: Strong correlation existed between TCR beta diversity and naive T cell percentage.

The chain employs TRBV2 and TRBJ1-2; unclear D gene. Sequencing used blood. This receptor was taken from a man aged 80 or over in good health. CDR3 nucleotides: TGTGCCAGTTACCGGGAGCCTAACTATGGCTACACCTTC. Its translation is CASYREPNYGYTF.